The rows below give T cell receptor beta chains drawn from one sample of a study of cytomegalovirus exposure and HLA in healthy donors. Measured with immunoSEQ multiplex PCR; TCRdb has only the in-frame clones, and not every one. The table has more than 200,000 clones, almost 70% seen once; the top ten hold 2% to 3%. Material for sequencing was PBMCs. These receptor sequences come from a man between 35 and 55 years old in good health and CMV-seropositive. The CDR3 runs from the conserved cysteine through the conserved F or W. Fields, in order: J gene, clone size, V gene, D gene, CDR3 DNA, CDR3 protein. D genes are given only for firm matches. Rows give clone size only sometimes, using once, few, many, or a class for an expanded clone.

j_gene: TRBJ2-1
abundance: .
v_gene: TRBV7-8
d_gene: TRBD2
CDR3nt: TGTGCCAGCAGCTTCGGACTAGTCCACAATGAGCAGTTCTTC
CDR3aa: CASSFGLVHNEQFF

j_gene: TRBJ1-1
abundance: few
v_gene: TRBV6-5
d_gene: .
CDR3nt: TGTGCCAGCGGGCGGAACACTGAAGCTTTCTTT
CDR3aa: CASGRNTEAFF

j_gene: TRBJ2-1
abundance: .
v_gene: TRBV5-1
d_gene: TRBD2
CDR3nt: TGCGCCAGCAGCCCTGGCGGACTAGCGGGGGGGGGTGAGCAGTTCTTC
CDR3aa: CASSPGGLAGGGEQFF

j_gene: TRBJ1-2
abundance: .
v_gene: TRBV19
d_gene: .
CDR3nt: TGTGCCAGTAGTTCAGGGGAAAATGAGGGCTACACCTTC
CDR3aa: CASSSGENEGYTF

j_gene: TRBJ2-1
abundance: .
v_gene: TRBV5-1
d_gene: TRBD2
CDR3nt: TGCGCCAGCAGCATAACTAGCGGGGGGGCCGTCAATGAGCAGTTCTTC
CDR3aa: CASSITSGGAVNEQFF

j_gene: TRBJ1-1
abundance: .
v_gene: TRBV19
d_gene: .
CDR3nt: TGTGCCAGTGGTCCCGGGACACTAAACACTGAAGCTTTCTTT
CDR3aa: CASGPGTLNTEAFF

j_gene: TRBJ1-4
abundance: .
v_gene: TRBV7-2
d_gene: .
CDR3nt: TGTGCCAGCAGCTTTGGGCCAACAACTAATGAAAAACTGTTTTTT
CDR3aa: CASSFGPTTNEKLFF

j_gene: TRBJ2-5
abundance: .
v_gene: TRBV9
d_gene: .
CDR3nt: TGTGCCAGCAGCGGAGAGGGCCGCGGGACGCGTCTCCAAGAGACCCAGTACTTC
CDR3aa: CASSGEGRGTRLQETQYF

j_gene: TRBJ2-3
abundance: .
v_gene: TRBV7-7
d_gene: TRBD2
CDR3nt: TGTGCCAGCAGCCGCGGGAGAACAGATACGCAGTATTTT
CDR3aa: CASSRGRTDTQYF

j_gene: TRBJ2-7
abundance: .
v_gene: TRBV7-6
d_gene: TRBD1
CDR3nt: TGTGCCAGCAGCTTAGGGGACAGGAGCTCCTACGAGCAGTACTTC
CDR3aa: CASSLGDRSSYEQYF

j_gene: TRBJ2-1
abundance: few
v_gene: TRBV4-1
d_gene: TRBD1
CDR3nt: TGCGCCAGCAGCCCCGACAGGGCCCCTAATGAGCAGTTCTTC
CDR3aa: CASSPDRAPNEQFF

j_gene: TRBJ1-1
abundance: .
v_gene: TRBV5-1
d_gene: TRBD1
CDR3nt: TGCGCCAGCAGCTTGAGAGACCTCAGGGGGATGATGAACACTGAAGCTTTCTTT
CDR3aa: CASSLRDLRGMMNTEAFF

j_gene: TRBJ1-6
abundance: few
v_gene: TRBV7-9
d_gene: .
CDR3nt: TGTGCCAGCAGCTCCCAAGGGGTCGATTCTTCACCCCTCCACTTT
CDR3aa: CASSSQGVDSSPLHF

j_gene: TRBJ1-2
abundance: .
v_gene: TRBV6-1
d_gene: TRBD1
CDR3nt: TGTGCCAGCAGTTTGGGACAGGATGGCTACACCTTC
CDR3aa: CASSLGQDGYTF

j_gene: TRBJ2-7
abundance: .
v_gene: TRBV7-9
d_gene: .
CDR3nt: TGTGCCAGCAGCTCCGGGGACTACGAGCAGTACTTC
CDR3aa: CASSSGDYEQYF

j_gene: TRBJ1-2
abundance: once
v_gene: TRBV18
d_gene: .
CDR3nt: TGTGCCAGCTCACCTACACCCGCGGCGCCTCCTGGCGGAGGCTACACCTTC
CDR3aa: CASSPTPAAPPGGGYTF

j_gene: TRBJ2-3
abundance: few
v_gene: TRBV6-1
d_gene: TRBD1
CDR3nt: TGTGCCAGCAGTGAATGGGACAGACTTTTCACAGATACGCAGTATTTT
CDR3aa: CASSEWDRLFTDTQYF

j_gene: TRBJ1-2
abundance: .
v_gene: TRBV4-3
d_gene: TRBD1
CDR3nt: TGCGCCAGCAGCCCAAATCCCGGGACAGGCTATGGCTACACCTTC
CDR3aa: CASSPNPGTGYGYTF

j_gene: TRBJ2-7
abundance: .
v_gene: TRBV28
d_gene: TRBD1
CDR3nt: TGTGCCAGCAGTGAGGACAGGGAAAATTCCTACGAGCAGTACTTC
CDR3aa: CASSEDRENSYEQYF

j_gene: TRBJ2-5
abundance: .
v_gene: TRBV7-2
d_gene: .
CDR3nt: TGTGCCAGCAGCTTAGGGGTCCACAGAGAGACCCAGTACTTC
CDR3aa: CASSLGVHRETQYF

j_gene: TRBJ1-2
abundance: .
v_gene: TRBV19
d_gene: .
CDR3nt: TGTGCCAGTAGTAGAAGACAGGACCGTGACTATGGCTACACCTTC
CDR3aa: CASSRRQDRDYGYTF

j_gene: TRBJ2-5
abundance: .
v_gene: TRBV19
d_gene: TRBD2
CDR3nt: TGTGCCAGTACTCCGTCCGGGGGGGCTGGAGAGACCCAGTACTTC
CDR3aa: CASTPSGGAGETQYF

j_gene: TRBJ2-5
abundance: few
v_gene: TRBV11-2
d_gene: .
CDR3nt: TGTGCCAGCAGCTTAGTAACGCGGCGAGAGACCCAGTACTTC
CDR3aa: CASSLVTRRETQYF

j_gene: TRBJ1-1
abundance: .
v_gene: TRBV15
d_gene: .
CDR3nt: TGTGCCACCAGCAGAGAGGGAGGTACTGAAGCTTTCTTT
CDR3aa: CATSREGGTEAFF

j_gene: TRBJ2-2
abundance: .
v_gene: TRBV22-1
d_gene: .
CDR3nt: TGTCCTGGGAGCGTGGACAGGGGGCACCCCGGGGAGCTGTTTTTT
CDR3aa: CPGSVDRGHPGELFF

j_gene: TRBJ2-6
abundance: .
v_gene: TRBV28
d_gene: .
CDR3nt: TGTGCCAGCAGACCAACGCGACAGGGGGCCAACGTCCTGACTTTC
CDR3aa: CASRPTRQGANVLTF

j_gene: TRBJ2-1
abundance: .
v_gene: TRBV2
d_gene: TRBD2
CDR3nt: TGTGCCAGCAGCCTGACTAGCGGGGGGGCGGAAAAACGCTCGCAGTTCTTC
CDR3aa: CASSLTSGGAEKRSQFF

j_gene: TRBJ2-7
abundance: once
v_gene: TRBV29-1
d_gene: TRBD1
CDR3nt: TGCAGCGTTGCCGGGACAGGGTTCTCCTACGAGCAGTACTTC
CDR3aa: CSVAGTGFSYEQYF

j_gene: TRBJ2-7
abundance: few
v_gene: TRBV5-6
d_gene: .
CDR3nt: TGTGCCAGCAGCTTGCAGTGGTACGAGCAGTACTTC
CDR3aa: CASSLQWYEQYF

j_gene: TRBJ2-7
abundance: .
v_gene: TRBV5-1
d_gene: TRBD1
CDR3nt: TGCGCCAGCAGCTTGGCCGGGGACAGGGGTAGCTACGAGCAGTACTTC
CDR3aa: CASSLAGDRGSYEQYF

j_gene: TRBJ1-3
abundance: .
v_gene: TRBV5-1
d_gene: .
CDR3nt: TGCGCCAGCAGCCCCGGGGGGGGCGAGTCTGGAAACACCATATATTTT
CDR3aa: CASSPGGGESGNTIYF

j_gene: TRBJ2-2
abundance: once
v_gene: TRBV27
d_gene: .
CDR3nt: TGTGCCAGCAGTTTTGAGGGGGCGGGAACCGGGGAGCTGTTTTTT
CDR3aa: CASSFEGAGTGELFF

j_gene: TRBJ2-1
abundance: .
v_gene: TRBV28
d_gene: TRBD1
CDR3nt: TGTGCCAGCAGTCCTACCGAGGGGGCGCTTTTCAATGAGCAGTTCTTC
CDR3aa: CASSPTEGALFNEQFF

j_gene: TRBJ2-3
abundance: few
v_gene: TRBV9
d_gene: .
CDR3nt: TGTGCCAGCAGCGTAGACCTTCTAGGTGATACGCAGTATTTT
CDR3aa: CASSVDLLGDTQYF

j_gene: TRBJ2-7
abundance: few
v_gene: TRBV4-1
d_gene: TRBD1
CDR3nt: TGCGCCAGCAGCCAAGATAGACAGGGGGCCTACGAGCAGTACTTC
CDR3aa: CASSQDRQGAYEQYF

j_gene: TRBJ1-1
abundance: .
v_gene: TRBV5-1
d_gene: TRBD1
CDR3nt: TGCGCCAGCAGCTTGGACAGGGGCATAGCTGAAGCTTTCTTT
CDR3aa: CASSLDRGIAEAFF

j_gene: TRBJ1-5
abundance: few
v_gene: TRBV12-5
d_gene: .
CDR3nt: TGTGCTAGTGGTTCGCTGGACAGCCGGCATCAGCCCCAGCATTTT
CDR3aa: CASGSLDSRHQPQHF

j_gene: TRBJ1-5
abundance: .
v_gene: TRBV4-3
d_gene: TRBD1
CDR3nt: TGCGCCAGCAGCCAAGACAGGGGGAGCGGCAATCAGCCCCAGCATTTT
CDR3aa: CASSQDRGSGNQPQHF

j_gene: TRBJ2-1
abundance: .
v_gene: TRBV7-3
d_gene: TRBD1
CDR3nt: TGTGCCAGCAGCTTAGGGGGACAGGGAACCAATGAGCAGTTCTTC
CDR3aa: CASSLGGQGTNEQFF

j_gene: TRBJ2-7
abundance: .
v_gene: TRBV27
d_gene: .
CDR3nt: TGTGCCAGCAGTTTAGACAGGTTCGACTACGAGCAGTACTTC
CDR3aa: CASSLDRFDYEQYF

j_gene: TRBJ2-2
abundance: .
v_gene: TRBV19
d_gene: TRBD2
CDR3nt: TGTGCCAGTAGGAGTAGCGGGGGGTCCGGGGAGCTGTTTTTT
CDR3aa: CASRSSGGSGELFF

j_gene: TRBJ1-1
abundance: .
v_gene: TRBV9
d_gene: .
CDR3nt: TGTGCCAGCAGCCGGCAGGATATGAACACTGAAGCTTTCTTT
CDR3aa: CASSRQDMNTEAFF

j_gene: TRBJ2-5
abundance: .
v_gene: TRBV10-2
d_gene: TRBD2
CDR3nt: TGCGCCAGCAGTGATGAGGCCCTAGCGGGGGGTGTTGGCTTGGAGACCCAGTACTTC
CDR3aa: CASSDEALAGGVGLETQYF

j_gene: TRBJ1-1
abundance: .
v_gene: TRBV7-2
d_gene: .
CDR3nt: TGTGCCAGCAGCTTAACTGACACGAACACTGAAGCTTTCTTT
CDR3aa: CASSLTDTNTEAFF

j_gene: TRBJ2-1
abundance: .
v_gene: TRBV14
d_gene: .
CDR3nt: TGTGCCAGCAGCCAAACCAGTAACTACAATGAGCAGTTCTTC
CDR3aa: CASSQTSNYNEQFF

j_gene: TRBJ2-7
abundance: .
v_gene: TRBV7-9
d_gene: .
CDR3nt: TGTGCCAGCAACCTGTGGGATGAAGGAGACTACGAGCAGTACTTC
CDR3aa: CASNLWDEGDYEQYF

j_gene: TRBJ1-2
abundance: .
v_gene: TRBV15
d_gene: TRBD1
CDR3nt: TGTGCCACCAGCAGAGTGGCGGGACAGGCTTGGGGCTACACCTTC
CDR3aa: CATSRVAGQAWGYTF